This passage covers 2 T cell receptor beta chains from one sample sequenced in a study of blood T cell repertoires in COVID-19. Produced via immunoSEQ multiplex PCR; TCRdb's table is partial and in-frame only. The sample records a few hundred thousand clones, roughly four fifths being singletons. The source material was PBMCs or T cells enriched from blood (not recorded which). Receptors originate from a woman between 50 and 59 years old who had recovered from COVID-19.

This chain uses TRBV6-5 with TRBJ2-7; TRBD1 matches at 7 bases. This CDR3 comprises 16 residues. The germline gives CDR1 MNHEY, CDR2 SVGAGI. V lost 4 bases, J lost 5 bases, and 14 bases stayed unmatched. The CDR3 sequence is CASSLQGNIPRDEQYF. The CDR3 DNA follows: TGTGCCAGCAGTTTACAGGGGAACATCCCTAGGGACGAGCAGTACTTC.

This chain links TRBV5-6 with TRBJ2-5; D is perhaps TRBD2 (7 bases). CDR3 size: 14 residues. Germline CDR1 SGHDT, CDR2 YYEEEE. With 7 bases removed from V and 1 base from J, the gap between germline ends came to 14 bases. The CDR3 sequence: CASGLGGLQETQYF. The CDR3 bases are TGTGCCAGCGGGCTGGGGGGGCTCCAAGAGACCCAGTACTTC.